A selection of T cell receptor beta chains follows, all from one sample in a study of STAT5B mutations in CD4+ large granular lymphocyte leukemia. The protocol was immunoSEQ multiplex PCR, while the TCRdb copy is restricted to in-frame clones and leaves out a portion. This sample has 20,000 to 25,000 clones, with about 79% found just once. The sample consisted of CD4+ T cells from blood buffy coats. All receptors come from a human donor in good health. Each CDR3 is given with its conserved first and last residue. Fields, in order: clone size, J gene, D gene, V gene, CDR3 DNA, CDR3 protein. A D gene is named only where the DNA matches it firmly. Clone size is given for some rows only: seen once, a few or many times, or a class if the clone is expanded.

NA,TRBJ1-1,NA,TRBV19,TGTGCCAGTAGTCAGGGTACTGAAGCTTTCTTT,CASSQGTEAFF
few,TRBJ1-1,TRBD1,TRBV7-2,TGTGCCAGCAGCTGGACAGGGGGCACTGAAGCTTTCTTT,CASSWTGGTEAFF
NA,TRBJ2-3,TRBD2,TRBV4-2,TGTGCCAGCAGCCCTGGACTAGCGGGGTTCACAGATACGCAGTATTTT,CASSPGLAGFTDTQYF
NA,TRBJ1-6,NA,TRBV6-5,TGTGCCAGCAGTTACTACGGGGACTCACCCCTCCACTTT,CASSYYGDSPLHF
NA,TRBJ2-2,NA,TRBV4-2,TGTGCCAGCAGCCATTTATATCGGGACACCGGGGAGCTGTTTTTT,CASSHLYRDTGELFF
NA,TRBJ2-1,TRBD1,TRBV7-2,TGTGCCAGCAGCTTGCAACCTACAGGGGCAGGGGGCAATGAGCAGTTCTTC,CASSLQPTGAGGNEQFF
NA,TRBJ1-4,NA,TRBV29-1,TGCAGCGTTTTTACTTCATCCGGCACTAATGAAAAACTGTTTTTT,CSVFTSSGTNEKLFF
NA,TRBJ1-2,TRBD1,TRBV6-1,TGTGCCAGCAGGGGCTCAGGGGGCCCTGGCTACACCTTC,CASRGSGGPGYTF
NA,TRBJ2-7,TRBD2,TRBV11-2,TGTGCCAGCAGCTTAGATTCCCCTAGACTAGCGGGAGAATACGAGCAGTACTTC,CASSLDSPRLAGEYEQYF
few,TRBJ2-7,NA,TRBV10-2,TGCGCCAGCAGTGTCCTAACCTACGAGCAGTACTTC,CASSVLTYEQYF
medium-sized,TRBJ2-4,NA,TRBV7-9,TGTGCCAGCAGCCATCGGGGAGCCAAAAACATTCAGTACTTC,CASSHRGAKNIQYF
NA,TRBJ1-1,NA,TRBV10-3,TGTGCCATCAGTGATAGGGACACTGAAGCTTTCTTT,CAISDRDTEAFF
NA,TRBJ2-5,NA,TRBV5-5,TGTGCCAGCAGCCCGCTCACAGGGACCGAGACCCAGTACTTC,CASSPLTGTETQYF
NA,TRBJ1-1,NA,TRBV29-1,TGCAGCGTGGGGAGGGAGGGCACTGAAGCTTTCTTT,CSVGREGTEAFF
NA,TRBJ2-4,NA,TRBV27,TGTGCCAGCAGTTTATCGTTGGGGGACATCACAAACATTCAGTACTTC,CASSLSLGDITNIQYF
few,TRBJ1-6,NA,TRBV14,TGTGCCAGCAGCCAAGAGGTTAGGGGTTCACCCCTCCACTTT,CASSQEVRGSPLHF
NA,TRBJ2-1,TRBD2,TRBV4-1,TGCGCCAGCAGCCAAGCGATAGCGGGGGGTCTCTCCTACAATGAGCAGTTCTTC,CASSQAIAGGLSYNEQFF
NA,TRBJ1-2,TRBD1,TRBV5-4,TGTGCCAGCAGCGCGGGACAGGGATATGGCTACACCTTC,CASSAGQGYGYTF
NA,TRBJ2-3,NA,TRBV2,TGTGCCAGCAGTGTCTTTTACGATACGCAGTATTTT,CASSVFYDTQYF
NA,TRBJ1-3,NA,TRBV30,TGTGCCTGGAGTGTAACCAGATTCTGGACAGCGAGCTCTGGAAACACCATATATTTT,CAWSVTRFWTASSGNTIYF
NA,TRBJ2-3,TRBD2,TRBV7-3,TGTGCCAGCAGCCGGGTGGGACTAGCGGGTAACACAGATACGCAGTATTTT,CASSRVGLAGNTDTQYF
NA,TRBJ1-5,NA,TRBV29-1,TGCAGCGTTGCAGGGCTCAATCAGCCCCAGCATTTT,CSVAGLNQPQHF
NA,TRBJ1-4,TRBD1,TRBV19,TGTGCCAGTACCCCGACAGGGGCCGGGAAACTGTTTTTT,CASTPTGAGKLFF
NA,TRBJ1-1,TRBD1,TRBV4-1,TGCGCCAGCAGCCCCCACAGGGGGACTTATACTGAAGCTTTCTTT,CASSPHRGTYTEAFF
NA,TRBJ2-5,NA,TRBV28,TGTGCCAGCAGTTTGGTAGGCAGAGAGACCCAGTACTTC,CASSLVGRETQYF
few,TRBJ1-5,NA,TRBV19,TGTGCCAGTAGTACCGGGGCCTATAGCAATCAGCCCCAGCATTTT,CASSTGAYSNQPQHF